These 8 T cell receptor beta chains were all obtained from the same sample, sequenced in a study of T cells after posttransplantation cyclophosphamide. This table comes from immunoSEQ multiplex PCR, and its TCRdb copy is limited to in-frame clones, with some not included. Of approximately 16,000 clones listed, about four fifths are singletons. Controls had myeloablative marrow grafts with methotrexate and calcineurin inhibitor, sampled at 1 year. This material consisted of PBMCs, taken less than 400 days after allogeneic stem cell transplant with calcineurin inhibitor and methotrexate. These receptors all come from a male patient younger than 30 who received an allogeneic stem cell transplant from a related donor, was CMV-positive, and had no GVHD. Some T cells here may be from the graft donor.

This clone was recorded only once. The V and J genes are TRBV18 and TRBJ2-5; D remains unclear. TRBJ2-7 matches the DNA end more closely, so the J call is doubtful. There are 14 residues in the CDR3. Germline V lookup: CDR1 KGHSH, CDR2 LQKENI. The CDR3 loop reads CASSPQRSSYEQYF. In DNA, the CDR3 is TGTGCCAGCTCACCACAGAGGAGTTCCTACGAGCAGTACTTC.

The CDR3 spells CASSQRDSPLETQYF. In DNA form, the CDR3 reads TGTGCCAGCAGTCAAAGGGACTCCCCGCTAGAGACCCAGTACTTC. This sequence joins TRBV6-5 and TRBJ2-5; D may be TRBD2 (6 bases). From germline, CDR1 is MNHEY and CDR2 SVGAGI. The CDR3 spans 15 residues. The V and J ends lost 5 bases and 4 bases respectively, with 17 bases between them.

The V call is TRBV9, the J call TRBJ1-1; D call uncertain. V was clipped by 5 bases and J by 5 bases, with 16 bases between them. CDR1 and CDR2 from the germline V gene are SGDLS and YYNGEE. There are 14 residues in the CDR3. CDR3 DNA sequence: TGTGCCAGCAGTCCCTTAAACATCCAGACTGAAGCTTTCTTT. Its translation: CASSPLNIQTEAFF. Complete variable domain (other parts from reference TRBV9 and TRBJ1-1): DSGVTQTPKHLITATGQRVTLRCSPRSGDLSVYWYQQSLDQGLQFLIQYYNGEERAKGNILERFSAQQFPDLHSELNLSSLELGDSALYFCASSPLNIQTEAFFGQGTRLTVV.

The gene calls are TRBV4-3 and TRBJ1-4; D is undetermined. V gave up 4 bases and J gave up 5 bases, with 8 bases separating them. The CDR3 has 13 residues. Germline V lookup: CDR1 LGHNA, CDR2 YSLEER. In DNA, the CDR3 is TGCGCCAGCAGCCTCAGACTCAATGAAAAACTGTTTTTT. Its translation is CASSLRLNEKLFF.

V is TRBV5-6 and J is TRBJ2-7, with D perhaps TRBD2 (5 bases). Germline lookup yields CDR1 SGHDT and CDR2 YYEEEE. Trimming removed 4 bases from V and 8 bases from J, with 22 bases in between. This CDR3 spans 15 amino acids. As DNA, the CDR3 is TGTGCCAGCAGCACCCAGCCTGCCGGGGAGCTTAAGCAGTACTTC. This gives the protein CASSTQPAGELKQYF.

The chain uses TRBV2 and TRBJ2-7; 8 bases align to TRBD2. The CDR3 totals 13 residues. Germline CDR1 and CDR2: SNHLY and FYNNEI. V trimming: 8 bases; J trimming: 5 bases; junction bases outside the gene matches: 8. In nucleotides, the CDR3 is TGTGCCAGCTCCACGAGCGGGAGAGACGAGCAGTACTTC. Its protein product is CASSTSGRDEQYF. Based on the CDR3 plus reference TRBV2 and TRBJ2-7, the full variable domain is EPEVTQTPSHQVTQMGQEVILRCVPISNHLYFYWYRQILGQKVEFLVSFYNNEISEKSEIFDDQFSVERPDGSNFTLKIRSTKLEDSAMYFCASSTSGRDEQYFGPGTRLTVT.

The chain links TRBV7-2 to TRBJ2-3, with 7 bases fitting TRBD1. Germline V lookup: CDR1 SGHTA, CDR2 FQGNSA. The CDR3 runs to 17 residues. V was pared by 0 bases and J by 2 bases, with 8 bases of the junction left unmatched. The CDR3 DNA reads TGTGCCAGCAGCTTAGCGCATCCGGGACAGAACACAGATACGCAGTATTTT. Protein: CASSLAHPGQNTDTQYF.

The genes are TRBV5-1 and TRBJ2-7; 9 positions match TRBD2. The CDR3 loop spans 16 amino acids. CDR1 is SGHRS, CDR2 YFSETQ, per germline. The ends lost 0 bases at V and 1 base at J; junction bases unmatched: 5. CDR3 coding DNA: TGCGCCAGCAGCTTGGACCCTAGCGGGGTTTCCTACGAGCAGTACTTC. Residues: CASSLDPSGVSYEQYF. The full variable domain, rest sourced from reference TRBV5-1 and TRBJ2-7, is KAGVTQTPRYLIKTRGQQVTLSCSPISGHRSVSWYQQTPGQGLQFLFEYFSETQRNKGNFPGRFSGRQFSNSRSEMNVSTLELGDSALYLCASSLDPSGVSYEQYFGPGTRLTVT.